The clone carrying this T cell receptor beta chain was counted a few times. Its antigen is not known. These data originate in a study of regulatory T cells in long-lasting Graves disease. General study results and limits: Persistent disease preferred TRBV28, TRBJ1-2 and TRBJ2-5; new disease, TRBV20-1 and TRBJ2-1.

The time point is: newly diagnosed GD, antithyroid drugs for less than 3 months. PBMC-extracted RNA yielded the TCR library. Through Arm-PCR of CDR3 regions and iRepertoire HTBI primers, TCR beta libraries were built. Each CDR3 protein gets one entry after TCRdb re-called the multiplex PCR reads with MiXCR. The repertoire holds some 600,000 distinct CDR3 sequences, with 15% to 20% as singletons. Trimming pared 6 bases from V and 0 bases from J, leaving 12 bases between. CDR1 is SGHTS and CDR2 is YDEGEE in the germline V gene. CDR3 length: 15 amino acids. These data were also filed under a second study, of T cells in Graves' hyperthyroidism and ophthalmopathy. From that report: Diagnostic decisions used clinical symptoms, serum thyroxine and TRAb, thyroid ultrasound and orbital computed tomography. The HTBI primer set was used in a first-round RT-PCR of the TCR CDR3.

This sequence was found in a young man with Graves disease. Sequencing used peripheral blood mononuclear cells (PBMCs), obtained at new diagnosis, from a patient treated with antithyroid drugs. This chain uses TRBV5-8 with TRBJ2-2, with D possibly being TRBD1 or TRBD2 (5 bases each). The DNA for the CDR3 is TGTGCCAGCACGACCGGGACCTCGAACACCGGGGAGCTGTTTTTT. It specifies CASTTGTSNTGELFF.